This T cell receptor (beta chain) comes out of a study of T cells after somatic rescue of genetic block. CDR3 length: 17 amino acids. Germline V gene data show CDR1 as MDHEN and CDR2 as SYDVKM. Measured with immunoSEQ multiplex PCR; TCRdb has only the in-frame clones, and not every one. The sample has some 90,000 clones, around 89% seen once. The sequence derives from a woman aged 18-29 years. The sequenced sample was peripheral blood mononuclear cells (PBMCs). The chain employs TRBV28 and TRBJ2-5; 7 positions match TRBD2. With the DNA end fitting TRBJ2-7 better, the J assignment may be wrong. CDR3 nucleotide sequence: TGTGCCAGCAGACCGCAGCAGCTAGCGGTAAGCTCCTACGAGCAGTACTTC. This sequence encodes CASRPQQLAVSSYEQYF.